Following are 8 T cell receptor beta chains from one sample sequenced in a study of shared clonotypes between healthy human individuals. Sequencing used immunoSEQ multiplex PCR; TCRdb keeps in-frame clones, though not all of them. The profile shows about 1.5 million clones, approximately 98% of them singletons. Sequencing was carried out using naive CD4+ T cells sorted from blood. Subset meaning: CD45RA+ positively selected. The receptors originated from a man aged 25-45 years in good health.

The chain carries TRBV5-5 and TRBJ2-5; D might be TRBD1 (5 bases). V was shortened by 4 bases and J by 5 bases, with 15 bases between the two germline ends. The CDR3 consists of 14 residues. From germline, CDR1 is SGHKS and CDR2 YYEKEE (reference sequence). Here the CDR3 DNA reads TGTGCCAGCAGCACCCAGACAGTCGTCGAGACCCAGTACTTC. Encoded protein: CASSTQTVVETQYF.

The chain joins TRBV19 to TRBJ2-5; 10 nucleotides match TRBD1. Germline loops: CDR1 LNHDA, CDR2 SQIVND (reference sequence). The CDR3 contains 16 residues. The ends lost 6 bases at V and 3 bases at J; junction bases unmatched: 10. The CDR3 loop reads CASRSTGTGVEETQYF. The CDR3 region has the DNA TGTGCCAGTAGATCCACCGGGACAGGGGTAGAAGAGACCCAGTACTTC. Together with reference TRBV19 and TRBJ2-5, the CDR3 gives the full variable domain: DGGITQSPKYLFRKEGQNVTLSCEQNLNHDAMYWYRQDPGQGLRLIYYSQIVNDFQKGDIAEGYSVSREKKESFPLTVTSAQKNPTAFYLCASRSTGTGVEETQYFGPGTRLLVL.

V gene TRBV2 combines with J gene TRBJ2-2, with 9 bases that match TRBD1. The junction had 6 bases not matched to a gene; V was cut back by 7 bases and J by 0 bases. CDR1 and CDR2 (germline): SNHLY, FYNNEI. This CDR3 spans 16 amino acids. The DNA of the CDR3 is TGTGCCAGCATACAGGGGGCGAAATCGAACACCGGGGAGCTGTTTTTT. Translation gives CASIQGAKSNTGELFF.

V usage is TRBV5-1 and J usage is TRBJ2-5; the D is unclear. V shed 2 bases and J shed 5 bases, with 13 bases lying between them. The CDR3 extends over 14 amino acids. Germline V gene sequence: CDR1 SGHRS, CDR2 YFSETQ. The CDR3: CASSLLDSVETQYF. Written as DNA, the CDR3 is TGCGCCAGCAGCTTATTAGACTCCGTCGAGACCCAGTACTTC.

V gene TRBV7-9 combines with J gene TRBJ2-3, with TRBD1 matching 9 bases. The CDR3 is 17 amino acids. V lost 5 bases to trimming and J lost 5 bases; unmatched junction nucleotides: 14. In germline, CDR1 is SEHNR, CDR2 FQNEAQ (reference sequence). CDR3 DNA sequence: TGTGCCAGCAGCCTAAGGCCGGGACAGGGATATGGAGATACGCAGTATTTT. It translates to CASSLRPGQGYGDTQYF.

The gene calls are TRBV19 and TRBJ2-3, with 7 bases aligning to TRBD1. Germline lookup yields CDR1 LNHDA and CDR2 SQIVND (reference sequence). V was clipped by 5 bases and J by 0 bases; unmatched bases: 8. CDR3 size: 16 residues. CDR3 in DNA: TGTGCCAGTAGTGCCGGGACAGCCACTAGCACAGATACGCAGTATTTT. Translation gives CASSAGTATSTDTQYF.

V usage is TRBV27 and J usage is TRBJ2-5; 13 nucleotides line up with TRBD2. From germline, CDR1 is MNHEY and CDR2 SMNVEV (reference sequence). The CDR3 length is 21 residues. Trimming removed 5 bases from V and 2 bases from J; junction bases left unmatched: 20. For the CDR3, the DNA is TGTGCCAGCAGTCGCGTGAGGACTAGCGGGAGAGGGGGCTATCCTCAAGAGACCCAGTACTTC. It encodes CASSRVRTSGRGGYPQETQYF.

V gene TRBV11-3 combines with J gene TRBJ2-1; no clear D gene. V was clipped by 5 bases and J by 6 bases, with 8 bases between them. The germline gives CDR1 SGHNT, CDR2 YENEEA. This CDR3 comprises 12 residues. Here the CDR3 reads CASSPGANEQFF. The DNA for the CDR3 is TGTGCCAGCAGCCCCGGAGCCAATGAGCAGTTCTTC. The whole variable domain, filled in from reference TRBV11-3 and TRBJ2-1, reads EAGVVQSPRYKIIEKKQPVAFWCNPISGHNTLYWYLQNLGQGPELLIRYENEEAVDDSQLPKDRFSAERLKGVDSTLKIQPAELGDSAVYLCASSPGANEQFFGPGTRLTVL.